A selection of T cell receptor beta chains follows, all from one sample in a study of neurological immune-mediated disorders. TCRdb re-called the 5' RACE reads through MiXCR, storing one row per CDR3 protein. The repertoire holds around 80,000 distinct CDR3 sequences, with around 10% as singletons. Sequences were obtained from PBMCs. These receptors were obtained from a man aged 40-49 years in good health. Each CDR3 is given with its conserved first and last residue. A D gene is named only where the DNA matches it firmly. The size entry is marked missing in some rows and otherwise reads once, few, many or a size class.

DNA | CDR3 | D | J | size | V
TGTGCCAGCAGCTTAGGGGGGACCGATAGCACAGATACGCAGTATTTT | CASSLGGTDSTDTQYF | . | TRBJ2-3 | many | TRBV7-9
TGCGCCAGCAGCTTTGAAGGGTCCCCCTACAATGAGCAGTTCTTC | CASSFEGSPYNEQFF | . | TRBJ2-1 | . | TRBV5-1
TGCGCCAGCAGCATAGGGGACCGCCACCTCACCTATGGCTACACCTTC | CASSIGDRHLTYGYTF | . | TRBJ1-2 | many | TRBV5-1
TGTGCCAGCAGTCGGTCAGCCTACAGCGGTTCCGACACAGATACGCAGTATTTT | CASSRSAYSGSDTDTQYF | . | TRBJ2-3 | many | TRBV12-3/TRBV12-4
TGTGCCAGCCTCGAAGGGGCAGACCTCACCGGGGAGCTGTTTTTT | CASLEGADLTGELFF | . | TRBJ2-2 | few | TRBV6-1
TGCAGTGCTAGAGGGCTGGTAGGCAAGACTGAAGCTTTCTTT | CSARGLVGKTEAFF | . | TRBJ1-1 | . | TRBV20-1
TGCAGTGCTAACAACTGGGAACGGAACACCGGGGAGCTGTTTTTT | CSANNWERNTGELFF | . | TRBJ2-2 | few | TRBV20-1
TGTGCCAGCAGCTGGGGACCAGCGGGTATAAAGACCCAGTACTTC | CASSWGPAGIKTQYF | . | TRBJ2-5 | many | TRBV5-6
TGTGCCAGCGTCCGGGGGCCCATCAATGAGCAGTTCTTC | CASVRGPINEQFF | . | TRBJ2-1 | many | TRBV7-9
TGTGCCAGCAGCTTGTGGGGAATTGGGTACGAGCAGTACTTC | CASSLWGIGYEQYF | . | TRBJ2-7 | many | TRBV5-6
TGTGCCAGCAGTTCCCGACGGGGGAGGACTGAAGCTTTCTTT | CASSSRRGRTEAFF | . | TRBJ1-1 | many | TRBV12-3/TRBV12-4
TGCGCCAGCAGATCTATACCGGGACAGAGCGCAGGCTACACCTTC | CASRSIPGQSAGYTF | TRBD1 | TRBJ1-2 | many | TRBV5-1
TGCGCCAGCAGCCAGGTGGGGAGTAGCACAGATACGCAGTATTTT | CASSQVGSSTDTQYF | . | TRBJ2-3 | few | TRBV5-1
TGTGCCAGCAGCTACACGCTGAGGGCGAACACTGAAGCTTTCTTT | CASSYTLRANTEAFF | . | TRBJ1-1 | many | TRBV7-2
TGTGCCGTCGGGGGACAGGGGGTTGGAAACACCATATATTTT | CAVGGQGVGNTIYF | TRBD1 | TRBJ1-3 | many | TRBV10-3
TGTGCCAGCAGCTTCAACTTAGCGGGGGGGCCTGGAGAGACCCAGTACTTC | CASSFNLAGGPGETQYF | TRBD2 | TRBJ2-5 | many | TRBV5-5
TGTGCCAGCAGTTTGGCAGGGGTCGGTGGCTACACCTTC | CASSLAGVGGYTF | . | TRBJ1-2 | few | TRBV28
TGTGCCAGCAGCTTAAGAGTTGGCATCCAGGGCTATGGCTACACCTTC | CASSLRVGIQGYGYTF | . | TRBJ1-2 | many | TRBV7-9
TGTGCCAGCAGCCAGCAAGGACCTCCCGGGGAGCTGTTTTTT | CASSQQGPPGELFF | . | TRBJ2-2 | many | TRBV4-2
TGCAGTGCTAGTCCCCTTTTAGTGAGGCCAACTAGCACAGATACGCAGTATTTT | CSASPLLVRPTSTDTQYF | . | TRBJ2-3 | . | TRBV20-1
TGTGCCAGCAGCTTTGGACAGTATGGCTACACCTTC | CASSFGQYGYTF | . | TRBJ1-2 | . | TRBV7-2
TGTGCCAGCAGCTCTATACCCTTTATACCCGGGACAGCGAGTGAAGAGACCCAGTACTTC | CASSSIPFIPGTASEETQYF | TRBD1 | TRBJ2-5 | . | TRBV7-7
TGTGCCAGCAGCTCCGCCCCGAGCCCCTGGCAGTTCTTC | CASSSAPSPWQFF | . | TRBJ2-1 | many | TRBV7-9
TGCGCCAGCAGGCTACAGGGGTTCGGGACAGATGAGCAGTTCTTC | CASRLQGFGTDEQFF | TRBD1 | TRBJ2-1 | . | TRBV5-1
TGTGCCAGCAGCTTAGGAAAGGGAGGAAACATTCAGTACTTC | CASSLGKGGNIQYF | . | TRBJ2-4 | . | TRBV7-9
TGCGCCAGCAGCCAAAGAGGGGACTCTGGAAACACCATATATTTT | CASSQRGDSGNTIYF | . | TRBJ1-3 | many | TRBV5-1
TGCGCCAGCAGCTTGGGGGGGACAGGGGGCCTCTATGAGCAGTTCTTC | CASSLGGTGGLYEQFF | TRBD1 | TRBJ2-1 | many | TRBV5-1
TGCAGTGCTCGTAGCGGGAGCACAGATACGCAGTATTTT | CSARSGSTDTQYF | TRBD2 | TRBJ2-3 | many | TRBV20-1
TGTGCCAGCAGTAGACAGGGGGCTCTCAATCAGCCCCAGCATTTT | CASSRQGALNQPQHF | TRBD1 | TRBJ1-5 | many | TRBV2
TGTGCCAGCAGCTTAGGGGACGGATTAAATCAGCCCCAGCATTTT | CASSLGDGLNQPQHF | . | TRBJ1-5 | many | TRBV7-6
TGTGCCAGCAGTTACGGGTCTGGGGGCTATGGCTACACCTTC | CASSYGSGGYGYTF | . | TRBJ1-2 | . | TRBV6-5
TGCGCCAGCAGCCTGACTCCGGGACATGGCCGTTCTAGCACAGATACACAGTATTTT | CASSLTPGHGRSSTDTQYF | . | TRBJ2-3 | . | TRBV5-1
TGTGCCAGCAGTACCGGACAAAGTGTGGGCATGAACACTGAAGCTTTCTTT | CASSTGQSVGMNTEAFF | . | TRBJ1-1 | many | TRBV27
TGTGCCAGCAGCTCCGGATCTGGGCCTGGAAACACCATATATTTT | CASSSGSGPGNTIYF | . | TRBJ1-3 | many | TRBV7-6
TGTGCCAGCAGCGCGACTAGCGGGAGTGAAACGCAGTATTTT | CASSATSGSETQYF | TRBD2 | TRBJ2-3 | many | TRBV9
TGTGCCAGCAGTTCCTGGACTAGCGGTCAATCTGGTGAGCAGTTCTTC | CASSSWTSGQSGEQFF | TRBD2 | TRBJ2-1 | many | TRBV27
TGTGCCAGCAGTTCAACTTCCGGGACAGACTACGAGCAGTACTTC | CASSSTSGTDYEQYF | TRBD1 | TRBJ2-7 | many | TRBV27
TGCGCCAGCAGCTTGGAGTCTGGGGCGTGGGAGCAGTACTTC | CASSLESGAWEQYF | . | TRBJ2-7 | many | TRBV5-1
TGCGCCAGCAGCTTGGACAGGGGGCCGATCTCTGGAAACACCATATATTTT | CASSLDRGPISGNTIYF | TRBD1 | TRBJ1-3 | many | TRBV5-1
TGCAGCGTTGGACAGGGGGCAAGCAAGCAGCCCCAGCATTTT | CSVGQGASKQPQHF | TRBD1 | TRBJ1-5 | . | TRBV29-1
TGTGCCAGCTCACCAAGTAGGGGGCACAATGAGCAGTTCTTC | CASSPSRGHNEQFF | TRBD1 | TRBJ2-1 | many | TRBV18
TGTGCCAGCAGTTTAGTGGGTTCCGAGCAGTACTTC | CASSLVGSEQYF | . | TRBJ2-7 | many | TRBV28
TGCAGCGTTGAAGATGGGGTACCCTACAATGAGCAGTTCTTC | CSVEDGVPYNEQFF | . | TRBJ2-1 | many | TRBV29-1
TGTGCCAGCAGCTTAGTTAGTGGGACAGGGGCTCAAGAGACCCAGTACTTC | CASSLVSGTGAQETQYF | TRBD1 | TRBJ2-5 | many | TRBV7-2
TGTGCCAGCAGCTTAAACCCTGGAGCCGGAACGGGGGCCAACGTCCTGACTTTC | CASSLNPGAGTGANVLTF | . | TRBJ2-6 | . | TRBV7-2
TGTGCCAGCAGCCCGCTAGCGGGCTCCTACGAGCAGTACTTC | CASSPLAGSYEQYF | TRBD2 | TRBJ2-7 | many | TRBV14
TGCAGTGCTAAGCCCAGGGCAGGGGCCTACAATGAGCAGTTCTTC | CSAKPRAGAYNEQFF | . | TRBJ2-1 | many | TRBV20-1
TGCGCCAGCAGCCGCAGACTAGCGGGGGGGTTAGCTTCCAATGAGCAGTTCTTC | CASSRRLAGGLASNEQFF | TRBD2 | TRBJ2-1 | many | TRBV5-1
TGTGTCAGCACGGAGTTCCTCAACTATGGCTACACCTTC | CVSTEFLNYGYTF | . | TRBJ1-2 | . | TRBV12-3/TRBV12-4
TGTGCCAGCACCGAAAGGTGGTTATGCACAGATACGCAGTATTTT | CASTERWLCTDTQYF | . | TRBJ2-3 | . | TRBV7-9
TGCAGTGCTAGAGTTGGGGGGAGCTACGAGCAGTACTTC | CSARVGGSYEQYF | . | TRBJ2-7 | many | TRBV20-1
TGTGCCATCAGTGAACAAGCGGGGGGGCAAGAGACCCAGTACTTC | CAISEQAGGQETQYF | TRBD2 | TRBJ2-5 | many | TRBV10-3